This T cell receptor beta chain emerged from a study of patients and donors after allogeneic stem cell transplantation. The J segment lost 8 bases and the V segment lost 7 bases, leaving 12 bases of the junction unmatched. Germline V CDR1 and CDR2: ENHRY, SYGVKD. The length of the CDR3 is 14 residues. A single record per CDR3 protein comes from TCRdb applying MiXCR to the RT-PCR reads. The table lists about a million distinct CDR3 sequences, roughly 18% of them singletons. This clonotype was detected only a few times. This chain links TRBV10-3 with TRBJ1-2; 8 bases line up with TRBD1. Sequenced sample: blood, either unsorted or a sorted T cell fraction (not recorded which). The receptor was derived from a human donor who was either an allogeneic HSCT recipient or a stem cell or donor lymphocyte infusion donor (not recorded which). It is not recorded whose cells these are; they may come from a transplant donor. The CDR3 here is CAIKSDRDFGGYTF. The CDR3 DNA is TGTGCCATCAAGTCGGACAGGGATTTTGGCGGCTACACCTTC.